These 10 T cell receptor beta chains came from one sample sequenced in a study of a mutant IDH1 vaccine in newly diagnosed glioma. The assay was immunoSEQ multiplex PCR, and TCRdb's table has in-frame clones only and misses some. This table holds tens of thousands of clones, 92% found once. Time point meaning: week 35, safety follow-up. All doses held 300 ug of mutant IDH1 20-mer peptide, with topical imiquimod. The antigens for these receptors are not known. Sequenced material: PBMCs, taken from a glioma patient whose treatment included an IDH1 peptide vaccine. The receptor source for this set is a man between 50 and 59 years old with glioma.

The chain links TRBV28 to TRBJ1-1, with D possibly matching TRBD1 (6 bases). Trimming shortened V by 3 bases and J by 8 bases, and 22 bases separated the two germline ends. CDR1 and CDR2 from the germline V gene are MDHEN and SYDVKM. This CDR3 is 16 amino acids long. This chain's CDR3 is CASSLTGPSGGGEAFF. In DNA, the CDR3 is TGTGCCAGCAGTTTGACAGGTCCTTCTGGCGGAGGGGAAGCTTTCTTT.

The chain links TRBV19 to TRBJ2-2; 12 positions match TRBD2. From germline, CDR1 is LNHDA and CDR2 SQIVND (reference sequence). This CDR3 has 15 amino acids. V lost 5 bases, J lost 13 bases, and 11 bases stayed unmatched. CDR3 sequence reads: CASSPAYRLAGALFF. The CDR3 coding sequence is TGTGCCAGTAGTCCCGCCTACCGACTAGCGGGAGCGCTGTTTTTT.

V gene TRBV7-9 combines with J gene TRBJ2-7; the match to TRBD2 covers 9 bases. CDR1 SEHNR and CDR2 FQNEAQ come from the germline V gene (reference sequence). The CDR3 spans 16 residues. The V and J ends lost 4 bases and 5 bases, in that order; junction bases with no gene match: 12. The CDR3 sequence is CASSSPRASGVHEQYF. For the CDR3, the DNA is TGTGCCAGCAGCTCCCCCCGGGCTAGCGGGGTCCACGAGCAGTACTTC.

This sequence joins TRBV28 and TRBJ2-7; D is unresolved. Germline loops: CDR1 MDHEN, CDR2 SYDVKM. The length of the CDR3 is 14 residues. The ends were cut back, 5 bases at V and 3 bases at J, with 14 bases in the middle. The DNA of the CDR3 is TGTGCCAGCAGTCCCTTTAGGCTGGTCTACGAGCAGTACTTC. It yields the protein CASSPFRLVYEQYF.

The chain joins TRBV9 to TRBJ2-1, with D possibly matching TRBD1 (6 bases). Germline loops: CDR1 SGDLS, CDR2 YYNGEE. There are 12 residues in the CDR3. Trimming stripped 5 bases from V and 12 bases from J, with 15 bases between. CDR3 amino acids: CASSTRDKGQFF. CDR3 DNA sequence: TGTGCCAGCAGTACCCGGGACAAAGGGCAGTTCTTC.

The chain links TRBV6-5 to TRBJ1-5; 7 positions agree with TRBD1. J lost 4 bases, V lost 8 bases, and 5 bases had no gene match. Germline V gives CDR1 MNHEY, CDR2 SVGAGI. The CDR3 runs 13 residues. The CDR3 loop reads CASAGQQNQPQHF. The CDR3 DNA reads TGTGCCAGCGCGGGACAGCAAAATCAGCCCCAGCATTTT.

This chain joins TRBV5-1 and TRBJ1-4; TRBD1 matches 7 bases. There are 14 residues in the CDR3. The germline gives CDR1 SGHRS, CDR2 YFSETQ. V was clipped by 6 bases and J by 5 bases; unmatched bases: 7. The CDR3 DNA sequence: TGCGCCAGCACCTTCGGGACAGCGAATGAAAAACTGTTTTTT. Its translation: CASTFGTANEKLFF.

This clone was counted between two and nine times. V is TRBV2 and J is TRBJ2-2; a possible D gene is TRBD2 (6 bases). This CDR3 is built from 12 residues. The V gene lost 7 bases and the J gene lost 7 bases, with 10 bases spanning the gap. CDR1 is SNHLY and CDR2 is FYNNEI in the germline V gene. CDR3 protein: CASTEGLGELFF. In DNA, the CDR3 is TGTGCCAGCACGGAGGGCCTCGGGGAGCTGTTTTTT.

The gene calls are TRBV19 and TRBJ2-7, with a tentative D call TRBD1 (6 bases). The germline gives CDR1 LNHDA, CDR2 SQIVND (reference sequence). The V gene lost 6 bases and the J gene lost 5 bases, with 17 bases spanning the gap. The CDR3 consists of 14 residues. The chain's CDR3 is CASSGGVRGHEQYF. The CDR3 nucleotides read TGTGCCAGTAGCGGCGGCGTCAGGGGCCACGAGCAGTACTTC.

The gene calls are TRBV6-5 and TRBJ1-1; 7 bases match TRBD1. Germline loops: CDR1 MNHEY, CDR2 SVGAGI. Trimming at V came to 6 bases and at J to 2 bases, leaving 6 bases not matched to a gene. The CDR3 extends over 14 amino acids. The CDR3 is CASSQGGGNTEAFF. Here the CDR3 DNA reads TGTGCCAGCAGCCAGGGGGGCGGAAACACTGAAGCTTTCTTT.